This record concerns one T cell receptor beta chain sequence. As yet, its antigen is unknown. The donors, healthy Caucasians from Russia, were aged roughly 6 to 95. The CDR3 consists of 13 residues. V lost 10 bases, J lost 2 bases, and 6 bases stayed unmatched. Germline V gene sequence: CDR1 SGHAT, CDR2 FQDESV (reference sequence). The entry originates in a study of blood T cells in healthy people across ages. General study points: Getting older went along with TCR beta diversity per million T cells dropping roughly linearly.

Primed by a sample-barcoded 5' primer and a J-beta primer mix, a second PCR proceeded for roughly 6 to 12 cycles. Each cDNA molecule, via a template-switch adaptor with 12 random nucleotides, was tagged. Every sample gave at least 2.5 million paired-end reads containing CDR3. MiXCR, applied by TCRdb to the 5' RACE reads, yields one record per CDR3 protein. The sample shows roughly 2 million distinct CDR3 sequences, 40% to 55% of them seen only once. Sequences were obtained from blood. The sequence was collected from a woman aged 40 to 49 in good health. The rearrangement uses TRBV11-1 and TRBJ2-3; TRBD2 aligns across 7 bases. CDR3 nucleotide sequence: TGTGCCATTGGGGACTATATCACAGATACGCAGTATTTT. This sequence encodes CAIGDYITDTQYF.